Presented here are 26 T cell receptor beta chains from one specimen sequenced in a study of shared clonotypes between healthy human individuals. Clones were sequenced by immunoSEQ multiplex PCR, and TCRdb holds only the in-frame ones, with some missing. The sample includes 600,000 to 750,000 clones, roughly 70% of them seen just once. Sequencing used memory CD4+ T cells sorted from blood. Subset indicated: CD45RA-negative fraction. The receptors here all came from a woman under 40 in good health.

This rearrangement joins TRBV28 to TRBJ1-5, with TRBD1 matching 8 bases. The CDR3 extends over 13 amino acids. CDR1 and CDR2 from the germline V gene are MDHEN and SYDVKM. J gave up 7 bases and V 7 bases, and 6 bases lay outside the gene matches. The CDR3 DNA is TGTGCCAGCATAGGACAGGGCCGGCAGCCCCAGCATTTT. Amino acid sequence: CASIGQGRQPQHF.

The chain uses TRBV28 and TRBJ1-2, with D possibly matching TRBD1 (5 bases). Germline CDR1 MDHEN, CDR2 SYDVKM. The CDR3 totals 13 residues. Trimming left V 6 bases short and J 5 bases short, with 13 bases between. The CDR3: CASSAGTQYGYTF. Here the CDR3 DNA reads TGTGCCAGCAGCGCCGGGACGCAGTATGGCTACACCTTC.

The chain links TRBV7-7 to TRBJ2-2; 10 bases align to TRBD2. Germline V gene data show CDR1 as SSHAT and CDR2 as FNYEAQ (reference sequence). There are 15 residues in the CDR3. Losses at the gene ends were 5 bases for V and 8 bases for J; bases not matched to a gene: 8. The CDR3 DNA reads TGTGCCAGCAGCCCCTCGGAGGGACTAGCGGGGGAGCTGTTTTTT. Its translation is CASSPSEGLAGELFF.

The chain uses TRBV7-3 and TRBJ2-1, with D unclear. The germline CDR1 and CDR2 sequences are SGHTA and FQGTGA. Trimming took 5 bases from V and 4 from J, leaving 15 bases between them. The CDR3 has 15 amino acids. The CDR3 DNA follows: TGTGCCAGCAGCCGCCAAACGGGCGATTACAATGAGCAGTTCTTC. Translating gives CASSRQTGDYNEQFF.

As to this clone: Since a far larger clone is one base different, this is likely a read error. The chain carries TRBV6-4 and TRBJ2-2, with a tentative D call TRBD1 (7 bases). Looked up from germline, CDR1 is MRHNA and CDR2 is SNTAGT. There are 15 residues in the CDR3. Deletions cut 0 bases from V and 7 bases from J, with 12 bases between. This CDR3 is CASSDSAGGCGELFF. The DNA of the CDR3 is TGTGCCAGCAGTGACTCGGCAGGGGGGTGCGGGGAGCTGTTTTTT.

This clone has just a few counts. The rearrangement joins TRBV28 to TRBJ1-2, with a possible D match to TRBD1 (6 bases). Looked up from germline, CDR1 is MDHEN and CDR2 is SYDVKM. The CDR3 covers 13 residues. Trimming pared 7 bases from V and 3 bases from J, leaving 12 bases between. The CDR3 sequence is CASNRGGDYGYTF. The CDR3 nucleotides read TGTGCCAGCAACCGAGGGGGGGACTATGGCTACACCTTC.

This chain connects TRBV6-6 to TRBJ2-4; tentatively, D is TRBD1 (5 bases). V was clipped by 5 bases and J by 0 bases, with 14 bases between them. The germline gives CDR1 MNHNY, CDR2 SVGAGI (reference sequence). The CDR3 has 16 amino acids. DNA of the CDR3: TGTGCCAGCAGTCAGGGCCCTATGGGAGCCAAAAACATTCAGTACTTC. Translation gives CASSQGPMGAKNIQYF.

V gene TRBV21-1 combines with J gene TRBJ2-7; TRBD2, the table's D call, was not compared with the DNA. TRBV21-1 is labeled a pseudogene. The CDR3 totals 16 residues. CDR3 sequence (DNA): TGTGCCAGCAGCAAAAACCTCCCTAGCGCCTGCTACGAGCAGTACTTC. Translated: CASSKNLPSACYEQYF.

This chain joins TRBV9 and TRBJ2-3; TRBD2 aligns across 7 bases. CDR1 and CDR2 from the germline V gene are SGDLS and YYNGEE. The CDR3 runs to 12 residues. After removal of 5 bases from V and 3 bases from J, the junction contained 0 bases not matched to a gene. The CDR3 reads CASRGGTDTQYF. DNA of the CDR3: TGTGCCAGCAGGGGAGGGACAGATACGCAGTATTTT. The entire variable domain, with the rest obtained from reference TRBV9 and TRBJ2-3, is as follows: DSGVTQTPKHLITATGQRVTLRCSPRSGDLSVYWYQQSLDQGLQFLIQYYNGEERAKGNILERFSAQQFPDLHSELNLSSLELGDSALYFCASRGGTDTQYFGPGTRLTVL.

The V and J genes are TRBV27 and TRBJ2-7, with 7 bases fitting TRBD1. CDR1 is MNHEY and CDR2 is SMNVEV in the germline V gene (reference sequence). CDR3 size: 15 residues. After removal of 4 bases from V and 5 bases from J, the junction contained 11 bases not matched to a gene. CDR3: CASSSYADRRNEQYF. In DNA form, the CDR3 reads TGTGCCAGCAGTTCTTACGCGGACAGGCGGAACGAGCAGTACTTC.

This clone occurred once. The CDR3 loop is CASKSKSISNQPQHF. The CDR3 nucleotides read TGTGCCAGCAAAAGTAAATCGATAAGCAATCAGCCCCAGCATTTT. V is TRBV2 and J is TRBJ1-5, with D hard to call. The V end lost 7 bases, the J end lost 1 base, and 14 bases lay between the germline ends. The CDR3 loop spans 15 amino acids. Germline-derived CDR1 and CDR2 are SNHLY and FYNNEI.

The chain carries TRBV27 and TRBJ2-1; TRBD1 agrees at 8 bases. Germline V lookup: CDR1 MNHEY, CDR2 SMNVEV (reference sequence). V was clipped by 5 bases and J by 16 bases; unmatched bases: 16. The CDR3 totals 14 residues. Here the CDR3 reads CASSPPLDRERLFF. Here the CDR3 DNA reads TGTGCCAGCAGTCCACCGTTGGACAGGGAGCGCCTCTTCTTC.

This clone came up a few times. The chain is built from TRBV10-3 and TRBJ2-1; a possible D gene is TRBD2 (6 bases). Germline CDR1 reads ENHRY; CDR2 reads SYGVKD. V was cut by 2 bases and J by 10 bases, with 27 bases left in between. This CDR3 spans 18 amino acids. In nucleotides, the CDR3 is TGTGCCATCAGTGAGCAAGGGAGGACCTCGCATAGTGTTTTCGAGCAGTTCTTC. Translated, it gives CAISEQGRTSHSVFEQFF.

This clone appeared a few times. The chain has TRBV28 and TRBJ2-7, with D hard to call. The germline V and J ends were trimmed by 5 bases and 3 bases, with 20 bases remaining between them. Germline V CDR1 and CDR2: MDHEN, SYDVKM. The CDR3 has 16 residues. As DNA, the CDR3 is TGTGCCAGCAGTGGGCCTTCCCTTGTTAAACACTACGAGCAGTACTTC. It translates to CASSGPSLVKHYEQYF.

This clone was observed at least ten times. The gene calls are TRBV29-1 and TRBJ1-2; weak D call: TRBD1 (5 bases). V shed 3 bases and J shed 7 bases, with 12 bases lying between them. The germline gives CDR1 SQVTM, CDR2 ANQGSEA. The CDR3 spans 12 residues. The CDR3 bases are TGCAGCGTTGAGGGGCAGGGTGGTGGCTACACCTTC. Protein sequence: CSVEGQGGGYTF. Complete variable domain (other parts from reference TRBV29-1 and TRBJ1-2): SAVISQKPSRDICQRGTSLTIQCQVDSQVTMMFWYRQQPGQSLTLIATANQGSEATYESGFVIDKFPISRPNLTFSTLTVSNMSPEDSSIYLCSVEGQGGGYTFGSGTRLTVV.

This clone showed up just a few times. The chain has TRBV30 and TRBJ2-2; D could derive from TRBD1 or TRBD2 (6 bases each). The CDR3 runs to 14 residues. Germline CDR1 GTSNPN, CDR2 SVGIG (reference sequence). V lost 1 base to trimming and J lost 2 bases, with 8 bases between them. In DNA, the CDR3 is TGTGCCTGGAGTGAGGGGGGTAACACCGGGGAGCTGTTTTTT. This translates into CAWSEGGNTGELFF.

The chain employs TRBV29-1 and TRBJ2-1, with D perhaps matching TRBD1 or TRBD2 (5 bases each). Germline V gene sequence: CDR1 SQVTM, CDR2 ANQGSEA. The CDR3 contains 16 residues. Trimming cost V 8 bases and J 6 bases, with 26 bases left between them. The DNA of the CDR3 is TGCAGCACACTTTCTCCCCGGACTGAGGGGCTCAATGAGCAGTTCTTC. Its protein product is CSTLSPRTEGLNEQFF.

This clone has a count of ten or more. This chain uses TRBV11-2 with TRBJ2-3; maybe TRBD2 (7 bases). V lost 5 bases, J lost 0 bases, and 15 bases lay in between. The CDR3 extends over 16 amino acids. Per germline, CDR1 SGHAT and CDR2 FQNNGV. The CDR3 loop reads CASSPSGGGSTDTQYF. The CDR3 DNA reads TGTGCCAGCAGCCCCTCGGGGGGCGGAAGCACAGATACGCAGTATTTT. The variable domain in full, completed from reference TRBV11-2 and TRBJ2-3, reads EAGVAQSPRYKIIEKRQSVAFWCNPISGHATLYWYQQILGQGPKLLIQFQNNGVVDDSQLPKDRFSAERLKGVDSTLKIQPAKLEDSAVYLCASSPSGGGSTDTQYFGPGTRLTVL.

The V gene is TRBV11-2, the J gene TRBJ2-5; D remains unclear. The assigned J gene may be wrong: the sequence end matches TRBJ2-7 better. Germline CDR1 SGHAT, CDR2 FQNNGV. The CDR3 has 13 residues. CDR3 sequence: CASSFESPYEQYF. In DNA, the CDR3 is TGTGCCAGCAGCTTCGAAAGCCCCTACGAGCAGTACTTC.

The CDR3 DNA follows: TGCGCCAGCAGCTTGGCCATCGAGTATGGCTACACCTTC. Amino acids: CASSLAIEYGYTF. This chain joins TRBV5-1 and TRBJ1-2; D not resolved. The CDR3 covers 13 residues. V shed 0 bases and J shed 5 bases, with 8 bases lying between them. Per the germline V gene, CDR1 is SGHRS and CDR2 is YFSETQ.

This CDR3 reads CASGTGANTGELFF. The CDR3 nucleotides read TGTGCCAGTGGGACAGGGGCCAACACCGGGGAGCTGTTTTTT. V usage is TRBV19 and J usage is TRBJ2-2, with 10 bases lining up with TRBD1. J gave up 2 bases and V 8 bases, and 2 bases lay outside the gene matches. This CDR3 is 14 amino acids long. Germline CDR1 is LNHDA and CDR2 is SQIVND (reference sequence).

This clone was counted at least ten times. The V gene is TRBV2, the J gene TRBJ2-7, with D unclear. Trimming took off 6 bases at V and 1 base at J, with 16 bases between the two ends. CDR1 and CDR2 from the germline V gene are SNHLY and FYNNEI. CDR3 length: 15 residues. In nucleotides, the CDR3 is TGTGCCAGCAGAGGTATCCGTTCATCTTCCTACGAGCAGTACTTC. Protein sequence: CASRGIRSSSYEQYF.

The chain couples TRBV19 to TRBJ1-5; tentative D call: TRBD1 (5 bases). The CDR3 has 14 amino acids. The ends were cut back, 7 bases at V and 5 bases at J, with 15 bases in the middle. Germline CDR1 is LNHDA and CDR2 is SQIVND (reference sequence). CDR3 loop: CASKDWGEDQPQHF. The CDR3 DNA is TGTGCCAGTAAGGACTGGGGCGAGGATCAGCCCCAGCATTTT.

V gene TRBV7-2 combines with J gene TRBJ2-4; 8 bases align to TRBD2. Trimming cost V 3 bases and J 0 bases; bases outside gene matches: 10. CDR3 size: 18 residues. Germline values: CDR1 SGHTA, CDR2 FQGNSA. The CDR3 sequence is CASSLSGRASLAKNIQYF. CDR3 sequence (DNA): TGTGCCAGCAGCTTGAGCGGGAGAGCCTCTCTAGCCAAAAACATTCAGTACTTC. Supplemented by reference TRBV7-2 and TRBJ2-4, the full variable domain reads GAGVSQSPSNKVTEKGKDVELRCDPISGHTALYWYRQSLGQGLEFLIYFQGNSAPDKSGLPSDRFSAERTGGSVSTLTIQRTQQEDSAVYLCASSLSGRASLAKNIQYFGAGTRLSVL.

This rearrangement joins TRBV27 to TRBJ2-7; no clear D. The CDR3 spans 15 residues. V lost 0 bases to trimming and J lost 6 bases, with 15 bases between them. Germline values: CDR1 MNHEY, CDR2 SMNVEV (reference sequence). Here the CDR3 DNA reads TGTGCCAGCAGTTTATCGGGCGGAGCGAGGTCCGAGCAGTACTTC. It specifies CASSLSGGARSEQYF.

The chain has TRBV2 and TRBJ1-2; D is ambiguous. The CDR3 extends over 13 amino acids. V lost 4 bases to trimming and J lost 3 bases, with 9 bases between them. Germline CDR1 is SNHLY and CDR2 is FYNNEI. CDR3 sequence: CASSGGIDYGYTF. CDR3 bases: TGTGCCAGCAGTGGGGGTATTGACTATGGCTACACCTTC.